The 6 T cell receptor beta chains below come from one sample, sequenced in a study of CD8 T cells in ankylosing spondylitis. Using its own MiXCR run on the 5' RACE reads, TCRdb lists one record per CDR3 protein. The sample consists of about 400,000 distinct CDR3 sequences, approximately 20% of them appearing once. No antigen has been identified for these receptors. Overall study findings and caveats: A TCR beta motif of roughly eight highly homologous variants seemed to mark ankylosing spondylitis blood.

Sample: blood, either unsorted or a sorted T cell fraction (not recorded which). These receptor sequences come from a male donor with ankylosing spondylitis.

The chain combines TRBV7-7 with TRBJ2-5, with D tentatively TRBD2 (5 bases). The CDR3 has 13 residues. Germline CDR1 is SSHAT and CDR2 is FNYEAQ (reference sequence). V lost 4 bases and J 5 bases, leaving 11 bases between the germline ends. CDR3 loop: CASSWGSEETQYF. CDR3 nucleotides: TGTGCCAGCAGCTGGGGTAGCGAGGAGACCCAGTACTTC.

J is TRBJ2-3 and V is TRBV7-9; 8 bases agree with TRBD2. The V gene's germline CDR1 is SEHNR and CDR2 FQNEAQ (reference sequence). V lost 1 base, J lost 4 bases, and 10 bases stayed unmatched. This CDR3 comprises 17 residues. The CDR3 DNA reads TGTGCCAGCAGCTTAGATGTGAGAGCGGGAGAATCAGATACGCAGTATTTT. Encoded protein: CASSLDVRAGESDTQYF.

This rearrangement joins TRBV3-1 to TRBJ1-2, with D possibly being TRBD1 (6 bases). This CDR3 has 12 residues. Germline V lookup: CDR1 LGHDT, CDR2 YNNKEL (reference sequence). Trimming took off 7 bases at V and 7 bases at J, with 13 bases between the two ends. CDR3 protein: CASKGGARGYTF. The CDR3 DNA is TGTGCCAGCAAAGGGGGAGCTCGTGGCTACACCTTC.

V usage is TRBV10-3 and J usage is TRBJ2-7, with D maybe TRBD2 (6 bases). CDR1 ENHRY and CDR2 SYGVKD come from the germline V gene. This CDR3 is built from 13 residues. The V end lost 3 bases, the J end lost 5 bases, and 11 bases lay between the germline ends. CDR3 region: CAISDRDFDEQYF. CDR3 bases: TGTGCCATCAGTGACCGGGACTTCGACGAGCAGTACTTC.

The chain couples TRBV12-3 or TRBV12-4 to TRBJ2-3, with D unclear. The CDR3 is 11 residues long. Trimming removed 5 bases at V and 10 bases at J, with 10 bases between. CDR3 sequence reads: CASSPAEAQYF. The DNA of the CDR3 is TGTGCCAGCAGTCCCGCTGAGGCGCAGTATTTT.

With regard to this clonotype: This may be a read error, as it is one base from a much larger clone. The chain links TRBV29-1 to TRBJ2-7; D not certain. The CDR3 covers 14 residues. The germline V gene has CDR1 SQVTM and CDR2 ANQGSEA. CDR3 nucleotide sequence: TGCAGGAACGAGGCCCGCCCGGAACTCTACGAGCAGTACTTC. It is translated as CRNEARPELYEQYF.